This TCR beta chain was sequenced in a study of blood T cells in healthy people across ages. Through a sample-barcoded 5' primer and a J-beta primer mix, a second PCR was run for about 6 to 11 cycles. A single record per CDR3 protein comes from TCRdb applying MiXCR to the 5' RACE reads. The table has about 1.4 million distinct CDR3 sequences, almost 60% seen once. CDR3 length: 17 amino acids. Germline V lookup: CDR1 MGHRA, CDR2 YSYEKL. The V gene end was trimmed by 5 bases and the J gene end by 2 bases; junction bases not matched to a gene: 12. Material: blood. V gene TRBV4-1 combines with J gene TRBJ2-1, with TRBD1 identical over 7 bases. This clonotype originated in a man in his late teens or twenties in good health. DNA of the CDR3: TGCGCCAGCAGCTCCAGTTTTACAGGGGTGACCTACAATGAGCAGTTCTTC. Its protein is CASSSSFTGVTYNEQFF.